This TCR beta chain is drawn from a study of blood T cell repertoires in COVID-19. About the study: Sites across the United States, Italy and Spain contributed samples from acute and convalescent COVID-19. The cDNA or gDNA used as material had been derived from T cells, B-cell-depleted T cells, or PBMCs.

Trimming cost V 0 bases and J 2 bases, with 10 bases left between them. This CDR3 region has 15 residues. Germline-derived CDR1 and CDR2 are SGHRS and YFSETQ. Original data processing: Counts of nucleated cells, estimated from reference gene primer amplification, were obtained. Method: immunoSEQ multiplex PCR; TCRdb's copy keeps in-frame clones and lacks some. For V, J and clone size, that table is used; D and trimming come from the DNA. The table lists about 67,000 clones, roughly 73% of them singletons, with just under 6.5% in the top ten. This clonotype originated in a woman aged 55-69 years with acute or convalescent COVID-19. The V gene is TRBV5-1, the J gene TRBJ2-3; D is unclear. The source material was peripheral blood. CDR3 loop: CASSLGWSSTDTQYF. Here the CDR3 DNA reads TGCGCCAGCAGCTTGGGGTGGAGTTCCACAGATACGCAGTATTTT.